Listed below are T cell receptor beta chains from one sample, sequenced in a study of T-cell memory formation after mild COVID-19. TCRdb fed the 5' RACE reads into MiXCR, producing one record per CDR3 protein. The sample carries about 390,000 distinct CDR3 sequences, about 17% recorded once. Sequenced: PBMCs or a T cell subset sorted from them (not recorded which). The receptors originated from a man between 18 and 35 years old who had mild COVID-19 (a few samples of this study predate the infection). Cell type and time point are not known. Both conserved end residues are part of each CDR3. A D gene is named only where the DNA matches it firmly. Not every row has a clone size; where given, it reads once, few, many or a size class.

CDR3: CASSATGQPQHF
DNA: TGTGCCAGCAGCGCTACAGGGCAGCCCCAGCATTTT
V: TRBV12-3/TRBV12-4
size: few
D: -
J: TRBJ1-5

CDR3: CASSLQPEGEQFF
DNA: TGTGCCAGCAGCCTTCAACCGGAAGGGGAGCAGTTCTTC
V: TRBV6-2/TRBV6-3
size: -
D: -
J: TRBJ2-1

CDR3: CASSRQGGMGETQYF
DNA: TGTGCCAGCAGCCGGCAGGGGGGAATGGGGGAGACCCAGTACTTC
V: TRBV27
size: once
D: -
J: TRBJ2-5

CDR3: CASSVWPYGYTF
DNA: TGTGCCAGCAGTGTGTGGCCATATGGCTACACCTTC
V: TRBV25-1
size: -
D: -
J: TRBJ1-2

CDR3: CASSLEATDEANF
DNA: TGCGCCAGCAGCTTGGAGGCAACAGATGAGGCCAACTTC
V: TRBV5-1
size: -
D: -
J: TRBJ1-2

CDR3: CASSQFGGQRAKNIQYF
DNA: TGCGCCAGCAGCCAGTTCGGTGGACAGAGGGCCAAAAACATTCAGTACTTC
V: TRBV4-3
size: many
D: -
J: TRBJ2-4

CDR3: CASSLQGDGNTIYF
DNA: TGCGCCAGCAGCTTACAGGGGGATGGAAACACCATATATTTT
V: TRBV5-1
size: -
D: TRBD1
J: TRBJ1-3

CDR3: CASSYSRTNYGYTF
DNA: TGTGCCAGCAGTTACAGCAGAACTAACTATGGCTACACCTTC
V: TRBV6-5
size: -
D: -
J: TRBJ1-2

CDR3: CASSSLGLRETQYF
DNA: TGTGCCAGCAGCTCTTTAGGATTACGGGAGACCCAGTACTTC
V: TRBV7-2
size: -
D: -
J: TRBJ2-5

CDR3: CASGISNRAYNSPLHF
DNA: TGTGCCAGCGGAATATCAAACAGGGCATATAATTCACCCCTCCACTTT
V: TRBV6-5
size: -
D: -
J: TRBJ1-6

CDR3: CASSQTYGTETQYF
DNA: TGCGCCAGCAGCCAGACCTACGGGACAGAGACCCAGTACTTC
V: TRBV4-3
size: few
D: -
J: TRBJ2-5

CDR3: CASSQAPGANTEAFF
DNA: TGTGCCAGCAGCCAAGCCCCGGGGGCGAACACTGAAGCTTTCTTT
V: TRBV3-1
size: few
D: -
J: TRBJ1-1

CDR3: CASSLAGTERPQYF
DNA: TGTGCCAGCAGCTTAGCAGGGACGGAGAGGCCTCAGTATTTT
V: TRBV7-8
size: many
D: -
J: TRBJ2-3

CDR3: CSVADGSIYNTQYF
DNA: TGCAGCGTTGCGGACGGGTCAATATACAATACGCAGTATTTT
V: TRBV29-1
size: -
D: -
J: TRBJ2-3

CDR3: CSHAGINEKLFF
DNA: TGCAGTCACGCCGGGATTAATGAAAAACTGTTTTTT
V: TRBV20-1
size: few
D: -
J: TRBJ1-4

CDR3: CSATTNGGGHNEQFF
DNA: TGCAGTGCTACTACCAACGGGGGCGGTCACAATGAGCAGTTCTTC
V: TRBV20-1
size: few
D: -
J: TRBJ2-1

CDR3: CASSLQGRNTDTQYF
DNA: TGTGCCAGCAGCTTACAAGGACGAAACACAGATACGCAGTATTTT
V: TRBV7-2
size: -
D: -
J: TRBJ2-3

CDR3: CAIRQTTGELFF
DNA: TGTGCCATCAGACAGACGACCGGGGAGCTGTTTTTT
V: TRBV10-3
size: few
D: -
J: TRBJ2-2

CDR3: CASSQFLDRDFNEQFF
DNA: TGTGCCAGCAGCCAATTTTTGGACAGGGATTTCAATGAGCAGTTCTTC
V: TRBV14
size: few
D: TRBD1
J: TRBJ2-1

CDR3: CASSTRTWALHF
DNA: TGTGCCAGCAGTACACGGACCTGGGCCCTCCACTTT
V: TRBV28
size: few
D: -
J: TRBJ1-6

CDR3: CASSSTSGAKNIQYF
DNA: TGTGCCAGCAGCTCTACCTCCGGAGCCAAAAACATTCAGTACTTC
V: TRBV5-4
size: -
D: -
J: TRBJ2-4

CDR3: CASSPSGVGTEAFF
DNA: TGTGCCAGCAGCCCCTCAGGGGTAGGGACTGAAGCTTTCTTT
V: TRBV7-3
size: -
D: -
J: TRBJ1-1

CDR3: CASTSEGGGADTQYF
DNA: TGTGCCAGCACCTCGGAAGGCGGGGGGGCTGATACGCAGTATTTT
V: TRBV7-3
size: few
D: TRBD2
J: TRBJ2-3

CDR3: CAADQGLLQPQHF
DNA: TGTGCCGCGGATCAGGGACTACTTCAGCCCCAGCATTTT
V: TRBV6-6
size: few
D: -
J: TRBJ1-5

CDR3: CASSLGSPGYTF
DNA: TGTGCCAGCAGCTTAGGCAGTCCTGGCTACACCTTC
V: TRBV7-9
size: few
D: -
J: TRBJ1-2

CDR3: CASSGGSIGETQYF
DNA: TGCGCCAGCAGCGGGGGGTCTATCGGAGAGACCCAGTACTTC
V: TRBV5-1
size: -
D: -
J: TRBJ2-5

CDR3: CASSLSAGGDYGYTF
DNA: TGCGCCAGCAGCCTCTCCGCGGGGGGGGACTATGGCTACACCTTC
V: TRBV4-1
size: -
D: -
J: TRBJ1-2

CDR3: CSAITGGGAKNIQYF
DNA: TGCAGTGCCATTACAGGGGGCGGCGCCAAAAACATTCAGTACTTC
V: TRBV20-1
size: few
D: TRBD1
J: TRBJ2-4

CDR3: CSARKPGQEGGYTF
DNA: TGCAGTGCTAGGAAGCCGGGACAGGAGGGTGGCTACACCTTC
V: TRBV20-1
size: -
D: TRBD1
J: TRBJ1-2

CDR3: CASSQELTAGGTDTQYF
DNA: TGCGCCAGCAGCCAAGAACTAACAGCGGGGGGTACAGATACGCAGTATTTT
V: TRBV4-1
size: -
D: TRBD2
J: TRBJ2-3

CDR3: CASSFWYGGSSETQYF
DNA: TGTGCCAGCAGTTTCTGGTACGGGGGGTCATCTGAGACCCAGTACTTC
V: TRBV28
size: -
D: TRBD2
J: TRBJ2-5

CDR3: CASSLTQGRGHTEAFF
DNA: TGTGCCAGCAGCCTGACACAGGGTCGAGGGCACACTGAAGCTTTCTTT
V: TRBV7-6
size: -
D: -
J: TRBJ1-1

CDR3: CASSVPGQGFNEQFF
DNA: TGTGCCAGCAGCGTCCCCGGACAGGGGTTCAATGAGCAGTTCTTC
V: TRBV5-4
size: few
D: TRBD1
J: TRBJ2-1

CDR3: CASSPGTGVLDTEAFF
DNA: TGTGCCAGCTCACCCGGGACAGGGGTGCTGGACACTGAAGCTTTCTTT
V: TRBV18
size: -
D: TRBD1
J: TRBJ1-1

CDR3: CATRRGKAGELFF
DNA: TGTGCCACCAGGCGGGGGAAAGCCGGGGAGCTGTTTTTT
V: TRBV24-1
size: -
D: TRBD2
J: TRBJ2-2

CDR3: CATSVDHRGLTDTQYF
DNA: TGTGCCACCAGTGTGGATCACAGGGGGCTTACAGATACGCAGTATTTT
V: TRBV24-1
size: -
D: TRBD1
J: TRBJ2-3

CDR3: CASSFGGGLSETQYF
DNA: TGTGCCAGCAGCTTCGGCGGGGGGCTCTCAGAGACCCAGTACTTC
V: TRBV7-3
size: -
D: TRBD2
J: TRBJ2-5

CDR3: CASSQERGGGIDGYTF
DNA: TGCGCCAGCAGCCAAGAGAGGGGAGGGGGCATCGATGGCTACACCTTC
V: TRBV4-3
size: few
D: TRBD1
J: TRBJ1-2